A selection of T cell receptor beta chains follows, all from one sample in a study of regulatory T cells in long-lasting Graves disease. MiXCR, run by TCRdb on the multiplex PCR reads, gives a single entry per CDR3 protein. The table records hundreds of thousands of distinct CDR3 sequences, about 30% of them present only once. Sequences were derived from peripheral blood mononuclear cells (PBMCs), sampled when the disease was refractory, from a patient treated with antithyroid drugs. Every receptor here comes from a female donor with Graves disease. Each CDR3 is given with its conserved first and last residue. The D gene is left open where the match is weak. Some rows have no size entry. The others give once, few or many, or a class for an expanded clone.

clone_size j_call d_call v_call cdr3_aa cdr3_nt
NA TRBJ2-3 NA TRBV9 CASSVLAASTDTQYF TGTGCCAGCAGCGTATTAGCGGCTAGCACAGATACGCAGTATTTT
NA TRBJ1-2 TRBD1 TRBV5-1 CASSYGTGSYTF TGCGCCAGCAGCTACGGGACAGGGAGCTACACCTTC
few TRBJ1-2 NA TRBV19 CASGYRSYGYTF TGTGCCAGTGGGTACAGGTCCTATGGCTACACCTTC
many TRBJ2-6 NA TRBV12-3/TRBV12-4 CASSLYSGTGANVLTF TGTGCCAGCAGTTTGTACTCTGGGACTGGGGCCAACGTCCTGACTTTC
NA TRBJ1-1 NA TRBV7-6 CASSLAQGGNTEAFF TGTGCCAGCAGCTTAGCACAAGGGGGGAACACTGAAGCTTTCTTT
many TRBJ2-5 NA TRBV6-1 CASRTRETQYF TGTGCCAGTCGCACGCGGGAGACCCAGTACTTC
NA TRBJ1-2 NA TRBV7-9 CASSLIRQEPNYGYTF TGTGCCAGCAGCTTAATCCGTCAGGAGCCTAACTATGGCTACACCTTC
many TRBJ1-2 NA TRBV28 CASSLGRKYGYTF TGTGCCAGCAGTCTGGGGCGGAAATATGGCTACACCTTC
NA TRBJ1-2 NA TRBV5-4 CASSLPFTGIEFGYTF TGTGCCAGCAGCTTGCCTTTTACAGGGATTGAATTTGGCTACACCTTC
NA TRBJ2-7 NA TRBV6-1 CASSESFGGNYEQYF TGTGCCAGCAGTGAAAGTTTTGGGGGAAACTACGAGCAGTACTTC
few TRBJ1-2 NA TRBV6-1 CASTRAGDGYTF TGTGCCAGCACCCGGGCAGGGGATGGCTACACCTTC
NA TRBJ2-2 NA TRBV4-1 CASSQDRLNTGELFF TGCGCCAGCAGCCAAGATCGGCTGAACACCGGGGAGCTGTTTTTT
few TRBJ1-2 NA TRBV28 CASSPLTDYYGYTF TGTGCCAGCAGTCCCCTGACGGACTACTATGGCTACACCTTC
few TRBJ2-5 NA TRBV3-1 CASSPWGTNQETQYF TGTGCCAGCAGCCCCTGGGGGACGAACCAAGAGACCCAGTACTTC
few TRBJ1-1 NA TRBV29-1 CSVDGTEAFF TGCAGCGTTGATGGGACTGAAGCTTTCTTT
NA TRBJ2-7 NA TRBV4-1 CASSHWDERYYEQYF TGCGCCAGCAGCCATTGGGACGAACGCTACTACGAGCAGTACTTC
few TRBJ1-2 TRBD1 TRBV12-3/TRBV12-4 CASRSPGQGASGYTF TGTGCCAGCAGAAGTCCGGGACAGGGGGCGTCTGGCTACACCTTC
few TRBJ1-1 NA TRBV7-3 CASSLGVGSNTEAFF TGTGCCAGCAGCTTAGGAGTGGGTTCCAACACTGAAGCTTTCTTT
many TRBJ1-2 NA TRBV5-1 CASSLAPGAPYGYTF TGCGCCAGCAGCTTGGCTCCAGGGGCCCCCTATGGCTACACCTTC
few TRBJ2-2 TRBD2 TRBV29-1 CSVEGLAGGNTGELFF TGCAGCGTCGAGGGACTAGCGGGAGGGAACACCGGGGAGCTGTTTTTT
many TRBJ2-5 TRBD2 TRBV11-2 CASSLGALAVQETQYF TGTGCCAGCAGCTTAGGGGCTCTAGCGGTCCAAGAGACCCAGTACTTC
NA TRBJ1-2 TRBD1 TRBV14 CASSPPGTGAHRIYGYTF TGTGCCAGCAGCCCGCCCGGGACAGGGGCTCATAGGATCTATGGCTACACCTTC
NA TRBJ1-4 NA TRBV30 CAQGVTNEKLFF TGTGCCCAAGGAGTAACTAATGAAAAACTGTTTTTT
NA TRBJ2-5 NA TRBV27 CASSSSTGIQETQYF TGTGCCAGCAGTTCCTCGACAGGTATCCAAGAGACCCAGTACTTC
NA TRBJ2-4 TRBD2 TRBV5-6 CASSFSGRENIQYF TGTGCCAGCAGCTTTAGCGGGAGGGAAAACATTCAGTACTTC
many TRBJ2-7 NA TRBV7-2 CASSLAARYEQYF TGTGCCAGCAGCTTAGCCGCGCGCTACGAGCAGTACTTC
few TRBJ1-5 TRBD1 TRBV6-1 CASKRQGASGQPQHF TGTGCCAGCAAACGACAGGGGGCGAGTGGACAGCCCCAGCATTTT
few TRBJ1-5 TRBD1 TRBV18 CASSQTGGSQPQHF TGTGCCAGCTCTCAAACAGGGGGAAGTCAGCCCCAGCATTTT
NA TRBJ1-6 NA TRBV2 CASSIRVDNSPLHF TGTGCCAGCAGTATCAGGGTTGATAATTCACCCCTCCACTTT
many TRBJ2-7 NA TRBV6-1 CASLDTNSYEQYF TGTGCCAGTCTTGACACAAACTCCTACGAGCAGTACTTC
NA TRBJ1-4 TRBD1 TRBV29-1 CSGRQGINEKLFF TGCAGCGGCCGACAGGGGATTAATGAAAAACTGTTTTTT
few TRBJ2-5 NA TRBV6-1 CASRRGGGGYQETQYF TGTGCCAGCAGACGAGGGGGTGGAGGGTACCAAGAGACCCAGTACTTC
few TRBJ1-2 TRBD1 TRBV15 CATSRSPQGARGYTF TGTGCCACCAGCAGATCTCCACAGGGGGCGCGAGGCTACACCTTC
many TRBJ2-7 NA TRBV11-2 CASSFSLGYEQYF TGTGCCAGCAGCTTCTCTCTTGGCTACGAGCAGTACTTC
few TRBJ1-5 NA TRBV29-1 CSVAASNQPQHF TGCAGCGTTGCAGCTAGCAATCAGCCCCAGCATTTT
many TRBJ1-3 NA TRBV12-3/TRBV12-4 CASSPGTSGNTIYF TGTGCCAGCAGTCCAGGGACCTCTGGAAACACCATATATTTT
NA TRBJ2-5 TRBD2 TRBV15 CATSIGAGGPSETQYF TGTGCCACCAGCATCGGAGCGGGAGGGCCAAGCGAGACCCAGTACTTC
NA TRBJ1-5 TRBD1 TRBV7-2 CASSFDRGRDPSNQPQHF TGTGCCAGCAGCTTCGACAGGGGAAGAGACCCGAGCAATCAGCCCCAGCATTTT
NA TRBJ1-4 NA TRBV30 CAWSGGSTNEKLFF TGTGCCTGGAGTGGGGGTTCAACTAATGAAAAACTGTTTTTT
NA TRBJ1-4 NA TRBV29-1 CSVGALSTATNEKLFF TGCAGCGTTGGGGCCCTTTCTACCGCAACTAATGAAAAACTGTTTTTT
NA TRBJ1-6 TRBD1 TRBV11-3 CASSQAPGGSYNSPLHF TGTGCCAGCAGCCAAGCGCCAGGGGGCTCCTATAATTCACCCCTCCACTTT
NA TRBJ1-1 NA TRBV3-1 CASSQGGGLYEAFF TGTGCCAGCAGCCAAGGGGGGGGTCTATACGAAGCTTTCTTT
few TRBJ2-5 NA TRBV20-1 CSATSTSGTFSKTQYF TGCAGTGCTACCTCTACCTCCGGGACTTTTTCTAAGACCCAGTACTTC
few TRBJ2-7 TRBD1 TRBV20-1 CSARPLDGQGAYEQYF TGCAGTGCTAGACCGCTAGACGGACAGGGGGCCTACGAGCAGTACTTC
NA TRBJ2-7 NA TRBV29-1 CSVLRDGSYEQYF TGCAGCGTCTTACGGGACGGATCCTACGAGCAGTACTTC